The next 28 T cell receptor beta chains were all read from a single sample in a study of CD8+ T cells in alopecia areata. Treatment given: oral pan-JAK inhibitor, 5-10 mg twice daily. Reverse transcribed after extraction, RNA yielded cDNA as the sequencing template. Method: immunoSEQ multiplex PCR; TCRdb's copy keeps in-frame clones and lacks some. The top ten clones hold 11% of a sample with around 100,000 clones, approximately 90% of them seen once. The source was CD8+ T cells sorted from blood, collected around week 31, from a patient treated with tofacitinib. The receptors here all came from a human donor with alopecia areata.

The table lists this clone with a count of one. V is TRBV9 and J is TRBJ2-7; D ambiguous. The CDR3 loop spans 12 amino acids. Trimming took 3 bases from V and 6 from J, leaving 10 bases between them. The V gene's germline CDR1 is SGDLS and CDR2 YYNGEE. CDR3 DNA: TGTGCCAGCAGCGCCCCCGGGTCCGAGCAGTACTTC. Translated, it gives CASSAPGSEQYF.

V gene TRBV5-1 combines with J gene TRBJ2-1; possibly TRBD2 for D (5 bases). Germline lookup yields CDR1 SGHRS and CDR2 YFSETQ. Between the trimmed V and J ends, which lost 4 bases and 8 bases, there was a span of 10 bases. This CDR3 spans 12 amino acids. CDR3 amino acids: CASSRLSDEQFF. The CDR3 DNA follows: TGCGCCAGCAGCCGACTATCGGATGAGCAGTTCTTC.

The chain employs TRBV5-1 and TRBJ2-7; 9 bases are shared with TRBD1. V shed 4 bases, J shed 5 bases, and the junction held 1 base outside the gene matches. CDR1 is SGHRS and CDR2 is YFSETQ in the germline V gene. The CDR3 spans 12 residues. The CDR3 spells CASSTGGDEQYF. Written as DNA, the CDR3 is TGCGCCAGCAGCACAGGGGGCGACGAGCAGTACTTC.

The count of this clone is one. The rearrangement joins TRBV7-9 to TRBJ2-7; D is undetermined. The germline V gene encodes CDR1 SEHNR and CDR2 FQNEAQ (reference sequence). The CDR3 length is 12 residues. V was trimmed by 5 bases and J by 6 bases, leaving 11 bases between them. CDR3 bases: TGTGCCAGCAGCCCCCCCGGCGGCGAGCAGTACTTC. Translation: CASSPPGGEQYF. The full variable domain, with the rest looked up from reference TRBV7-9 and TRBJ2-7, is DTGVSQNPRHKITKRGQNVTFRCDPISEHNRLYWYRQTLGQGPEFLTYFQNEAQLEKSRLLSDRFSAERPKGSFSTLEIQRTEQGDSAMYLCASSPPGGEQYFGPGTRLTVT.

V and J are TRBV4-1 and TRBJ2-1; no definite D call. Germline V gives CDR1 MGHRA, CDR2 YSYEKL. The CDR3 sequence is 14 residues long. With 4 bases removed from V and 4 bases from J, the gap between germline ends came to 11 bases. CDR3 amino acids: CASSPILGYNEQFF. The DNA for the CDR3 is TGCGCCAGCAGCCCGATCTTGGGGTACAATGAGCAGTTCTTC.

The chain is built from TRBV4-1 and TRBJ2-2; 9 positions agree with TRBD2. Germline V lookup: CDR1 MGHRA, CDR2 YSYEKL. The CDR3 is 13 residues long. V shed 7 bases and J 7 bases; nucleotides not matched to a gene: 4. This chain's CDR3 is CASTSGTDGELFF. CDR3 nucleotide sequence: TGCGCCAGCACTAGCGGGACGGACGGGGAGCTGTTTTTT.

The rearrangement joins TRBV14 to TRBJ2-7; 7 nucleotides match TRBD1. The CDR3 is 15 amino acids. V was clipped by 4 bases and J by 1 base; unmatched bases: 7. Per the germline V gene, CDR1 is SGHDN and CDR2 is FVKESK. The CDR3, as DNA: TGTGCCAGCAGCCTTCGACAGGGACCTTCCTACGAGCAGTACTTC. As protein: CASSLRQGPSYEQYF.

The chain links TRBV29-1 to TRBJ2-7, with D possibly matching TRBD2 (6 bases). Trimming took 2 bases from V and 3 from J, leaving 11 bases between them. The CDR3 runs 13 residues. The germline V gene has CDR1 SQVTM and CDR2 ANQGSEA. CDR3 sequence (DNA): TGCAGCGTTGAAAAGGAGGGTAACTACGAGCAGTACTTC. Translating gives CSVEKEGNYEQYF.

The chain recombines TRBV6-1 with TRBJ2-6, with unresolved D. The V gene's germline CDR1 is MNHNS and CDR2 SASEGT. Deletions cut 2 bases from V and 1 base from J, with 6 bases between. The CDR3 length is 15 residues. CDR3 sequence: CASSEHVSGANVLTF. The CDR3 DNA reads TGTGCCAGCAGTGAACACGTATCTGGGGCCAACGTCCTGACTTTC.

This chain joins TRBV30 and TRBJ2-7; D uncertain. V dropped 3 bases and J dropped 0 bases, with 18 bases sitting between them. Germline V CDR1 and CDR2: GTSNPN, SVGIG (reference sequence). CDR3 length: 16 amino acids. In nucleotides, the CDR3 is TGTGCCTGGAGAAGACGCAGGATCGGTGGCTCCTACGAGCAGTACTTC. This encodes CAWRRRRIGGSYEQYF.

The chain uses TRBV29-1 and TRBJ1-2, with D unclear. Trimming shortened V by 2 bases and J by 0 bases, and 13 bases separated the two germline ends. The length of the CDR3 is 15 residues. Germline V gene lookup returns CDR1 SQVTM and CDR2 ANQGSEA. The CDR3 nucleotides read TGCAGCGTTGAATTCTCGGCGGGAGCTAACTATGGCTACACCTTC. Its protein is CSVEFSAGANYGYTF.

The chain joins TRBV6-5 to TRBJ2-7; D might be TRBD2 (5 bases). The CDR3 extends over 11 amino acids. V was shortened by 10 bases and J by 6 bases, with 13 bases between the two germline ends. Germline CDR1 MNHEY, CDR2 SVGAGI. The CDR3 loop reads CATLRGSEQYF. CDR3 DNA sequence: TGTGCCACCCTAAGAGGGTCCGAGCAGTACTTC.

V usage is TRBV4-1 and J usage is TRBJ2-2; tentatively, D is TRBD1 (6 bases). V gave up 3 bases and J gave up 4 bases, with 15 bases separating them. There are 16 residues in the CDR3. Germline CDR1 is MGHRA and CDR2 is YSYEKL. CDR3 nucleotides: TGCGCCAGCAGCCAGGTCGTGCAGGGGCTCACCGGGGAGCTGTTTTTT. Its translation is CASSQVVQGLTGELFF.

Within the sample, this clone is medium-sized. The chain recombines TRBV6-1 with TRBJ2-3; TRBD2 agrees at 14 bases. With V trimmed by 6 bases and J by 4 bases, 0 bases remained unmatched. Germline values: CDR1 MNHNS, CDR2 SASEGT. This CDR3 is built from 14 residues. The CDR3 reads CASRGLAGADTQYF. The CDR3 bases are TGTGCCAGCAGGGGACTAGCGGGAGCAGATACGCAGTATTTT.

This clone was counted between two and nine times. The rearrangement joins TRBV11-2 to TRBJ2-7, with 11 bases matching TRBD2. The junction had 8 bases not matched to a gene; V was cut back by 4 bases and J by 3 bases. Germline values: CDR1 SGHAT, CDR2 FQNNGV. The CDR3 extends over 16 amino acids. DNA of the CDR3: TGTGCCAGCAGCTGGGTGACTAGCGGGGATCTCTACGAGCAGTACTTC. Its translation is CASSWVTSGDLYEQYF.

The chain joins TRBV10-3 to TRBJ2-1; TRBD2 aligns across 11 bases. The CDR3 length is 20 residues. V was clipped by 0 bases and J by 0 bases; unmatched bases: 10. Germline CDR1 is ENHRY and CDR2 is SYGVKD. CDR3: CAISESVAGGQISSYNEQFF. CDR3 DNA sequence: TGTGCCATCAGTGAGTCGGTAGCGGGGGGGCAAATCAGCTCCTACAATGAGCAGTTCTTC.

The genes are TRBV27 and TRBJ1-3, with 7 bases identical to TRBD1. Trimming took 7 bases from V and 1 from J; bases not matched to a gene: 4. The CDR3 runs 14 residues. Germline loops: CDR1 MNHEY, CDR2 SMNVEV (reference sequence). CDR3 amino acids: CASTPQGSGNTIYF. The CDR3 nucleotides are TGTGCCAGCACACCACAGGGGTCTGGAAACACCATATATTTT.

The chain links TRBV11-2 to TRBJ1-2; D gene ambiguous. Trimming pared 1 base from V and 7 bases from J, leaving 7 bases between. The CDR3 contains 12 residues. CDR1 is SGHAT and CDR2 is FQNNGV in the germline V gene. CDR3 in DNA: TGTGCCAGCAGCTTAGGGGATCGTGGCTACACCTTC. This sequence encodes CASSLGDRGYTF.

The chain links TRBV12-5 to TRBJ2-1; 12 bases match TRBD2. Unmatched junction bases numbered 10, after V lost 3 bases and J lost 10 bases. CDR3 length: 16 residues. CDR1 and CDR2 (germline): LGHNT, FRNRAP. The CDR3 spells CASGFSSGGVYGEQFF. The CDR3 DNA reads as TGTGCTAGTGGTTTCTCTAGCGGGGGGGTTTATGGAGAGCAGTTCTTC.

On this clone: In the same sample, other DNA sequences code for this CDR3. The chain joins TRBV27 to TRBJ2-3, with 13 bases fitting TRBD2. The trim removed 4 bases at V and 2 bases at J, leaving 3 bases unmatched. Germline CDR1 MNHEY, CDR2 SMNVEV (reference sequence). The CDR3 sequence is 16 residues long. The CDR3 nucleotides are TGTGCCAGCAGTTCGGGACTAGCGGGGTACACAGATACGCAGTATTTT. As protein: CASSSGLAGYTDTQYF.

In its sample, this clone was seen once. The rearrangement joins TRBV28 to TRBJ2-2; D is undetermined. The CDR3 sequence is 12 residues long. The germline V and J ends were trimmed by 2 bases and 6 bases, with 4 bases remaining between them. The germline V gene encodes CDR1 MDHEN and CDR2 SYDVKM. This chain's CDR3 is CASSLNPGELFF. DNA of the CDR3: TGTGCCAGCAGTTTAAACCCCGGGGAGCTGTTTTTT.

V and J are TRBV7-9 and TRBJ1-3; D unresolved. V was clipped by 5 bases and J by 2 bases, with 10 bases between them. The CDR3 spans 14 residues. CDR1 and CDR2 (germline): SEHNR, FQNEAQ (reference sequence). DNA of the CDR3: TGTGCCAGCAGCCCACGGTATACTGGAAACACCATATATTTT. As protein: CASSPRYTGNTIYF.

J is TRBJ2-3 and V is TRBV7-2; 10 positions agree with TRBD1. The CDR3 sequence is 16 residues long. J gave up 5 bases and V 6 bases, and 11 bases lay outside the gene matches. Germline V gene lookup returns CDR1 SGHTA and CDR2 FQGNSA. The CDR3 here is CASSTDRDRGEDTQYF. CDR3 DNA sequence: TGTGCCAGCAGTACTGACCGGGACAGGGGAGAAGATACGCAGTATTTT.

The chain is built from TRBV30 and TRBJ2-5; no definite D call. The tail of the sequence fits TRBJ2-7 better, so the J call may be wrong. Germline V lookup: CDR1 GTSNPN, CDR2 SVGIG (reference sequence). The CDR3 is 10 residues long. CDR3: CAWATSEQYF. In DNA form, the CDR3 reads TGTGCCTGGGCCACCAGCGAGCAGTACTTC.

This clone appeared a few times. The chain joins TRBV15 to TRBJ2-4; no definite D call. The germline V and J ends were trimmed by 2 bases and 2 bases, with 10 bases remaining between them. Per the germline V gene, CDR1 is LNHNV and CDR2 is YYDKDF (reference sequence). The CDR3 length is 15 residues. CDR3 sequence: CATSRPDGSKNIQYF. In DNA form, the CDR3 reads TGTGCCACCAGCAGACCTGATGGGTCCAAAAACATTCAGTACTTC.

This clone was counted a few times. This chain joins TRBV5-1 and TRBJ2-3, with no clear D. The CDR3 extends over 14 amino acids. V was trimmed by 4 bases and J by 6 bases, leaving 15 bases between them. CDR1 is SGHRS, CDR2 YFSETQ, per germline. This chain's CDR3 is CASSPPPPPDTQYF. The CDR3 coding sequence is TGCGCCAGCAGCCCACCACCGCCCCCCGATACGCAGTATTTT.

In its sample, this clone was seen once. V usage is TRBV7-9 and J usage is TRBJ2-1; 7 bases line up with TRBD2. The CDR3 consists of 15 residues. Germline V lookup: CDR1 SEHNR, CDR2 FQNEAQ (reference sequence). V lost 5 bases and J lost 6; bases outside the gene matches: 10. In DNA, the CDR3 is TGTGCCAGCAGCCCCACGGGCGGGAGCCCCAATGAGCAGTTCTTC. Amino acids: CASSPTGGSPNEQFF.

This clone has a handful of counts. V is TRBV29-1 and J is TRBJ1-1; D gene ambiguous. CDR3 length: 13 amino acids. V was pared by 3 bases and J by 8 bases, with 16 bases between. The V gene's germline CDR1 is SQVTM and CDR2 ANQGSEA. The CDR3 loop reads CSVDRREGSEAFF. CDR3 coding DNA: TGCAGCGTTGATCGACGGGAGGGTTCGGAAGCTTTCTTT. The entire variable domain, with the rest obtained from reference TRBV29-1 and TRBJ1-1, is as follows: SAVISQKPSRDICQRGTSLTIQCQVDSQVTMMFWYRQQPGQSLTLIATANQGSEATYESGFVIDKFPISRPNLTFSTLTVSNMSPEDSSIYLCSVDRREGSEAFFGQGTRLTVV.